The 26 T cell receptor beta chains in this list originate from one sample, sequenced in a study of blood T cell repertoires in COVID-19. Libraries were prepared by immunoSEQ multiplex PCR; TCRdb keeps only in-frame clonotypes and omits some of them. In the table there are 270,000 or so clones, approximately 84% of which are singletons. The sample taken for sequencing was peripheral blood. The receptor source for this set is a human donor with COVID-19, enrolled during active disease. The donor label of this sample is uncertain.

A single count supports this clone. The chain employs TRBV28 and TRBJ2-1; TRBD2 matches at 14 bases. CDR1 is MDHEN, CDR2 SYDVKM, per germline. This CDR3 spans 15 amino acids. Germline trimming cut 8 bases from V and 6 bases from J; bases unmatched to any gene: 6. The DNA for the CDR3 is TGTGCCAGCGGGACTAGCGGGAGTGTGGGCAATGAGCAGTTCTTC. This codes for CASGTSGSVGNEQFF.

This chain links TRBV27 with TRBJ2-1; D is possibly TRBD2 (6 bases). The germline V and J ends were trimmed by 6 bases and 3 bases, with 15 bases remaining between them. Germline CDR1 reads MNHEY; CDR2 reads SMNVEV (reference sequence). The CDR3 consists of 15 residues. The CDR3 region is CASRSGVAVYNEQFF. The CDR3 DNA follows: TGTGCCAGCAGGTCTGGCGTAGCGGTCTACAATGAGCAGTTCTTC.

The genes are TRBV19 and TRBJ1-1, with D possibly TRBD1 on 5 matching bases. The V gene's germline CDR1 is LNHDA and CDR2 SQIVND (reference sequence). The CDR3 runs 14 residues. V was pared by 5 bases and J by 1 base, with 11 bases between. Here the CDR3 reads CASSADRQNTEAFF. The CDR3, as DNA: TGTGCCAGTAGTGCCGACAGACAGAACACTGAAGCTTTCTTT.

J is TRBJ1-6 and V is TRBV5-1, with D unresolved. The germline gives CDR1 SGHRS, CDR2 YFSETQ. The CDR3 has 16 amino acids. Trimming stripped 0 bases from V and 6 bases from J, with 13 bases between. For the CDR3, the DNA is TGCGCCAGCAGCTTGGCAACCGGGGAGGGTAATTCACCCCTCCACTTT. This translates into CASSLATGEGNSPLHF.

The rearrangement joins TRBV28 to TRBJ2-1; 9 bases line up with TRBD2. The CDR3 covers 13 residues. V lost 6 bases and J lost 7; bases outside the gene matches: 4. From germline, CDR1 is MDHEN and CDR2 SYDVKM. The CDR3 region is CASRLLAGNEQFF. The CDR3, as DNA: TGTGCCAGCAGGTTACTAGCGGGTAATGAGCAGTTCTTC.

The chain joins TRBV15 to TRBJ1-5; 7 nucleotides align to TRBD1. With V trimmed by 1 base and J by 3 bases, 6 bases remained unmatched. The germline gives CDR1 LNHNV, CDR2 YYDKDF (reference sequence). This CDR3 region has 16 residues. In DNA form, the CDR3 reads TGTGCCACCAGCAGAGCCCAGGGACAGTACAATCAGCCCCAGCATTTT. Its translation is CATSRAQGQYNQPQHF.

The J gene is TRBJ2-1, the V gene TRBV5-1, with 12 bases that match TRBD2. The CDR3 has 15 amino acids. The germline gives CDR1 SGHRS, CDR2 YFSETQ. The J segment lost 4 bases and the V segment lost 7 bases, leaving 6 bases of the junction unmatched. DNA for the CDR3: TGCGCCAGCCGACTAGCGGGAGATGGTTACAATGAGCAGTTCTTC. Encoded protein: CASRLAGDGYNEQFF.

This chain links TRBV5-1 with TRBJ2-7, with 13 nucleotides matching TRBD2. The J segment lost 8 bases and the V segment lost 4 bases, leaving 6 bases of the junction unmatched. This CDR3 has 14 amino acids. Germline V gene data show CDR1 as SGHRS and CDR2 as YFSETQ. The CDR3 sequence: CASSAGLAGAQQYF. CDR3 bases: TGCGCCAGCAGCGCCGGACTAGCGGGGGCCCAGCAGTACTTC. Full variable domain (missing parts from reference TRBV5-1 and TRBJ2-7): KAGVTQTPRYLIKTRGQQVTLSCSPISGHRSVSWYQQTPGQGLQFLFEYFSETQRNKGNFPGRFSGRQFSNSRSEMNVSTLELGDSALYLCASSAGLAGAQQYFGPGTRLTVT.

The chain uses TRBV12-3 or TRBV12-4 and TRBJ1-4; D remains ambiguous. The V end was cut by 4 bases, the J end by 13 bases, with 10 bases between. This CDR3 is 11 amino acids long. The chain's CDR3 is CASSSTRRLFF. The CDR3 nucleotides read TGTGCCAGCAGTTCCACACGGAGACTGTTTTTT.

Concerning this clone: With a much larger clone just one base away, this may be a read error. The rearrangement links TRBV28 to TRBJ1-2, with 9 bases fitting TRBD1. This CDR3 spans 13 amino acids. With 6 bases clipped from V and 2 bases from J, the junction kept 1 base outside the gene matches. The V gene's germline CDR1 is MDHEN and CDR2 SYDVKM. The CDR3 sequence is CASRGQGNYGYTF. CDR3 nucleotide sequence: TGTGCCAGCAGAGGACAGGGGAACTATGGCTACACCTTC.

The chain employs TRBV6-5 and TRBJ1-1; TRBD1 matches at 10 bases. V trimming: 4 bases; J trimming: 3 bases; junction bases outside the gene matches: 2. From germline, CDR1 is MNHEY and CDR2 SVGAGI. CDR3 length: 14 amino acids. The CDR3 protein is CASSFGQGDTEAFF. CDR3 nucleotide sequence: TGTGCCAGCAGTTTTGGACAGGGGGACACTGAAGCTTTCTTT.

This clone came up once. The CDR3 nucleotides are TGTGCCAGCAGCTTTGCCCTAGCGGGAGGTGTCGCAGAGACCCAGTACTTC. Translating it yields CASSFALAGGVAETQYF. J is TRBJ2-5 and V is TRBV11-2; 11 nucleotides line up with TRBD2. V lost 3 bases and J lost 4; bases outside the gene matches: 10. This CDR3 is built from 17 residues. CDR1 is SGHAT and CDR2 is FQNNGV in the germline V gene.

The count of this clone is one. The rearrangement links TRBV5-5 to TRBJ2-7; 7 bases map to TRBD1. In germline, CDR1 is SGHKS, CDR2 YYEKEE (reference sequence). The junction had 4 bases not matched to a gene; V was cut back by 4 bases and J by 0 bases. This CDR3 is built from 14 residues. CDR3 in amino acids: CASSPGQNSYEQYF. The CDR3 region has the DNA TGTGCCAGCAGCCCGGGACAGAACTCCTACGAGCAGTACTTC. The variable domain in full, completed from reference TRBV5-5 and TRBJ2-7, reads DAGVTQSPTHLIKTRGQQVTLRCSPISGHKSVSWYQQVLGQGPQFIFQYYEKEERGRGNFPDRFSARQFPNYSSELNVNALLLGDSALYLCASSPGQNSYEQYFGPGTRLTVT.

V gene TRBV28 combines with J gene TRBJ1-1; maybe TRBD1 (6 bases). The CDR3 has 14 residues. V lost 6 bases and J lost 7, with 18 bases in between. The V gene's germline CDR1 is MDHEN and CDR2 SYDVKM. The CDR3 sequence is CASRGGGGYIEAFF. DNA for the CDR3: TGTGCCAGCAGGGGGGGCGGGGGTTACATTGAAGCTTTCTTT.

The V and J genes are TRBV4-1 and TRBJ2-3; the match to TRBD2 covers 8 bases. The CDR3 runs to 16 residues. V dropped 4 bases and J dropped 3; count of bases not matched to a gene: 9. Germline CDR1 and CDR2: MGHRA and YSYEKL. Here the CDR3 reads CASSREGGRRTDTQYF. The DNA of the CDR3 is TGCGCCAGCAGCCGGGAAGGCGGGAGGAGGACAGATACGCAGTATTTT.

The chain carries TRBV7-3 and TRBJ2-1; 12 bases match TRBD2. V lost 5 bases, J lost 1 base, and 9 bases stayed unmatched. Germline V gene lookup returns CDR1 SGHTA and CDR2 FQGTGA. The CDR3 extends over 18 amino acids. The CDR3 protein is CASSRLAGGPRSYNEQFF. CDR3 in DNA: TGTGCCAGCAGCCGCCTAGCGGGAGGGCCCCGTTCCTACAATGAGCAGTTCTTC. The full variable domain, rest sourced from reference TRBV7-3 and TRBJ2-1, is GAGVSQTPSNKVTEKGKYVELRCDPISGHTALYWYRQSLGQGPEFLIYFQGTGAADDSGLPNDRFFAVRPEGSVSTLKIQRTERGDSAVYLCASSRLAGGPRSYNEQFFGPGTRLTVL.

CDR3 protein: CASSYGQNQNTEAFF. As DNA, the CDR3 is TGTGCCAGCAGTTATGGCCAGAACCAGAACACTGAAGCTTTCTTT. This chain uses TRBV6-5 with TRBJ1-1; no definite D call. The V gene's germline CDR1 is MNHEY and CDR2 SVGAGI. The CDR3 is 15 residues long. Trimming left V 3 bases short and J 1 base short, with 12 bases between.

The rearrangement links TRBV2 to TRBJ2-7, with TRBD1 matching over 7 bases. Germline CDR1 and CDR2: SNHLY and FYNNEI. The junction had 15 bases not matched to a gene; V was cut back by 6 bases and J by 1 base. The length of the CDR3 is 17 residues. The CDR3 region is CASSRQNPRQGSYEQYF. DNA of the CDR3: TGTGCCAGCAGCCGACAAAACCCCAGACAGGGTTCCTACGAGCAGTACTTC.

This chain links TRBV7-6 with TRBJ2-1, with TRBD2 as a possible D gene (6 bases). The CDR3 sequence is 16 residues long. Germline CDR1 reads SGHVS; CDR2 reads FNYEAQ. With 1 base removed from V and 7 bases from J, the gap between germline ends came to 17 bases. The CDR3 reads CASSLGGTSGVNEQFF. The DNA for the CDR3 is TGTGCCAGCAGCTTAGGTGGGACTTCGGGGGTGAATGAGCAGTTCTTC. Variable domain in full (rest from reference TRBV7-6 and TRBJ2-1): GAGVSQSPRYKVTKRGQDVALRCDPISGHVSLYWYRQALGQGPEFLTYFNYEAQQDKSGLPNDRFSAERPEGSISTLTIQRTEQRDSAMYRCASSLGGTSGVNEQFFGPGTRLTVL.

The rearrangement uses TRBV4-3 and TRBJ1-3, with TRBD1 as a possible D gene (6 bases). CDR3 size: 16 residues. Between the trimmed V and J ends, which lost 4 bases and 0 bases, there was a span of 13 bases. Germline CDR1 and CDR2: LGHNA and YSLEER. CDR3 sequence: CASSPGGGYSGNTIYF. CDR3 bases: TGCGCCAGCAGCCCTGGGGGGGGCTACTCTGGAAACACCATATATTTT.

CDR3 sequence: CASSPTYEQYF. The CDR3 nucleotides are TGTGCCAGCAGTCCAACCTACGAGCAGTACTTC. The chain couples TRBV2 to TRBJ2-7; unclear D gene. Trimming took off 5 bases at V and 2 bases at J, with 4 bases between the two ends. Germline V CDR1 and CDR2: SNHLY, FYNNEI. The CDR3 spans 11 residues.

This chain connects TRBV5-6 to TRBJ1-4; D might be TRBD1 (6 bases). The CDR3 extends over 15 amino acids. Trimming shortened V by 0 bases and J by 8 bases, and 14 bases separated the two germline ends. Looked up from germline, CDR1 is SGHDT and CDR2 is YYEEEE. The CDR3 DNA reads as TGTGCCAGCAGCTTGGAGTTACAGGGACGGGAAAAACTGTTTTTT. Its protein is CASSLELQGREKLFF.

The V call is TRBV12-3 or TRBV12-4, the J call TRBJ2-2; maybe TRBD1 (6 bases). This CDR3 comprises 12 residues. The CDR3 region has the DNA TGTGTTCCAGGGGAGTACACCGGGGAGCTGTTTTTT. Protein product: CVPGEYTGELFF.

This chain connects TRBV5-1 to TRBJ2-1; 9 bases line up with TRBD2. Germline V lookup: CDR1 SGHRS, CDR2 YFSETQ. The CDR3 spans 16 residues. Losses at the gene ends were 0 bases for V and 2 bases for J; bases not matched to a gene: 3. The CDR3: CASSLVSSGAYNEQFF. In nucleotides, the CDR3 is TGCGCCAGCAGCTTGGTATCTAGCGGGGCCTACAATGAGCAGTTCTTC.

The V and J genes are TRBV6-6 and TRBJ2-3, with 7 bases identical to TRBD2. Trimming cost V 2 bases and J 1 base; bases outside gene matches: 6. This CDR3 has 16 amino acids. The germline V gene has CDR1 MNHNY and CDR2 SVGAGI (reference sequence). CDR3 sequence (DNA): TGTGCCAGCAGTTACCCGGCCACTAGCGGCACAGATACGCAGTATTTT. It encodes CASSYPATSGTDTQYF.

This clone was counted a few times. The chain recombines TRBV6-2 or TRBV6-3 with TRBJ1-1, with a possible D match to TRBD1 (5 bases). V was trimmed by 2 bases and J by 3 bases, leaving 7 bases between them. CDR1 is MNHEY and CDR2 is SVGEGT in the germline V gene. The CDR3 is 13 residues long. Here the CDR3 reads CASSYGGDTEAFF. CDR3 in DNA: TGTGCCAGCAGTTACGGGGGGGACACTGAAGCTTTCTTT.